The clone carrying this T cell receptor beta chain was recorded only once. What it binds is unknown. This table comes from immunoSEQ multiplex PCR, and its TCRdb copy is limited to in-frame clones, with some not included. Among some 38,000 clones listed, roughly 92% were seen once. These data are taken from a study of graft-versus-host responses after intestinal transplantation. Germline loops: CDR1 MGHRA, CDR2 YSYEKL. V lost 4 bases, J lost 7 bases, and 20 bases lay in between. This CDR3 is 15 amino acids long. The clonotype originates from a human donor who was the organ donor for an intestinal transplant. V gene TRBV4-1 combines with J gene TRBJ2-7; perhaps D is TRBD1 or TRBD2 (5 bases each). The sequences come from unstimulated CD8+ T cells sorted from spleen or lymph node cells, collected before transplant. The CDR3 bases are TGCGCCAGCAGCCCCGGAGTTAGGGGAGCGGAAGAGCAGTACTTC. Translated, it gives CASSPGVRGAEEQYF.